This T cell receptor beta chain emerged from a study of metastatic and nonmetastatic thyroid tumors. Study context: Both malignant and benign thyroid patients supplied peripheral blood and tumor or nodule tissue samples, across which the repertoires of these patients were then compared.

Original methodology: Across clinicopathological groups, CDR3 differences served as the basis for building a distant-metastasis classifier for papillary thyroid cancer. Using MiXCR, TCRdb reanalyzed the PCR reads. These V and J calls rely on TCRdb rather than the paper's analysis. The repertoire has about 56,000 clones, almost 30% of them found once; the top ten carry more than 15%. This clone was seen a handful of times. Germline values: CDR1 MNHEY, CDR2 SVGEGT. The V end lost 0 bases, the J end lost 6 bases, and 12 bases lay between the germline ends. The CDR3 contains 14 residues. No patient had received any treatment before thyroid surgery.

J is TRBJ2-7 and V is TRBV6-2 or TRBV6-3; tentatively, D is TRBD2 (6 bases). This receptor was identified in a female donor with papillary thyroid cancer or a benign thyroid nodule (not recorded which). Some clones in this sample may be carry-over from other donors' samples. The sample was blood. As DNA, the CDR3 is TGTGCCAGCAGTTACTCTCGACTAGTTGGCGAGCAGTACTTC. Translated, it gives CASSYSRLVGEQYF.